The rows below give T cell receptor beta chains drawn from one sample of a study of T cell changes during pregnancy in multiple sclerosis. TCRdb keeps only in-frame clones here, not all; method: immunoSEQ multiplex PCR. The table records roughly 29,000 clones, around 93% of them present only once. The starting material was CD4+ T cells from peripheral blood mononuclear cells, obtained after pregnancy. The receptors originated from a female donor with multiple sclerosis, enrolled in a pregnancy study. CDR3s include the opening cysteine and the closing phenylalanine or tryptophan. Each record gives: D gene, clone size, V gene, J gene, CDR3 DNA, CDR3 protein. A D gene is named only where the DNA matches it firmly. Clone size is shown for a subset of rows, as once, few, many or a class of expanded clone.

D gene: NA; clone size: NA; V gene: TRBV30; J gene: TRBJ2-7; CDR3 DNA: TGTGCCTGGAGTGCGGGTCCGCTACCCTACGAGCAGTACTTC; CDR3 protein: CAWSAGPLPYEQYF
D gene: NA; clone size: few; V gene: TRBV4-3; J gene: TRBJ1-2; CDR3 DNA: TGCGCCAGCAGCCAGGCGGTGGGGGGGGCAGGCTATGGCTACACCTTC; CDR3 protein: CASSQAVGGAGYGYTF
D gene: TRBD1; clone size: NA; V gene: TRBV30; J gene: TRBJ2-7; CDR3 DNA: TGTGCCTGTAGGGGGACAGGGGGCGCGAGGTCCTACGAGCAGTACTTC; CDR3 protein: CACRGTGGARSYEQYF
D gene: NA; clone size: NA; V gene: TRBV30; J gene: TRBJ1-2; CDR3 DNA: TGTGCCTGTAGCACGTCGGGAGGCTACACCTTC; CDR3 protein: CACSTSGGYTF
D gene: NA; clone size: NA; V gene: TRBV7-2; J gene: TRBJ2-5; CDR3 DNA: TGTGCCAGCAGCGTAGGCCGGAGTGGGACCCAGTACTTC; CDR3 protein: CASSVGRSGTQYF
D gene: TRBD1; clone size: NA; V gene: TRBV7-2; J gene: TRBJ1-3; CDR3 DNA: TGTGCCAGCAGCACGACAGGGGTGACCTCTGGAAACACCATATATTTT; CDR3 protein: CASSTTGVTSGNTIYF
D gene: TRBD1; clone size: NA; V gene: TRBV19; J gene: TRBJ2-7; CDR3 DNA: TGTGCCAGTAGCCCCCAGGGGGCGGTAACCTACGAGCAGTACTTC; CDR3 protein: CASSPQGAVTYEQYF
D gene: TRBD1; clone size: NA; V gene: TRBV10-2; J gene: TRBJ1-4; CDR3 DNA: TGCGCCAGCAGTGTAGAGGGGACAGGCAATGAAAAACTGTTTTTT; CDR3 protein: CASSVEGTGNEKLFF
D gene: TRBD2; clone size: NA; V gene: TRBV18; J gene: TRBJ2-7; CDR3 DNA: TGTGCCAGCTCACCGATGGAGCGGGGGGGGGAGCAGTACTTC; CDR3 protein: CASSPMERGGEQYF
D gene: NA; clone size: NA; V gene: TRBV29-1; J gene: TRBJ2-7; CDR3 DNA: TGCAGCTCCCTTGGCGGGGACCACTACGAGCAGTACTTC; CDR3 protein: CSSLGGDHYEQYF
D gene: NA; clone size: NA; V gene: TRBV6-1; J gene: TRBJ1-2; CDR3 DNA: TGTGCCAGCAGTGAAGGGTGGGCAGGGAATGGCTACACCTTC; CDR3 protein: CASSEGWAGNGYTF
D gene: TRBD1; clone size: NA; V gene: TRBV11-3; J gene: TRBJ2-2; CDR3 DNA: TGTGCCAGCAGCACGGGACAGGGGGACACCGGGGAGCTGTTTTTT; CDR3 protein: CASSTGQGDTGELFF
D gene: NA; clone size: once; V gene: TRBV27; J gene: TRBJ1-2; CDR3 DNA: TGTGCCAGCAGTTTTCATGACAGCAATAGTGGCTACACCTTC; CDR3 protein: CASSFHDSNSGYTF
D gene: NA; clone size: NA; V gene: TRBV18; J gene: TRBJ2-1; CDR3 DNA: TGTGCCAGCTCTCAACCTAATGGGGAGAGGCAGTTCTTC; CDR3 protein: CASSQPNGERQFF
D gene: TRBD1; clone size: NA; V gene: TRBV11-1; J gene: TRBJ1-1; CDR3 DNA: TGTGCCAGCAGCCCTGGACAGGTTGAAGCTTTCTTT; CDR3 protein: CASSPGQVEAFF
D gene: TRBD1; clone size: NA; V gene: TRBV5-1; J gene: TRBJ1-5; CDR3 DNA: TGCGCCAGCAGCTCAGGACAGGGGGACTCTCAGCCCCAGCATTTT; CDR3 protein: CASSSGQGDSQPQHF
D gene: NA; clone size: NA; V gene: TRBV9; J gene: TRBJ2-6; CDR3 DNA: TGTGCCAGCAGCGTAGGGGGCCTCAGCTCTGGGGCCAACGTCCTGACTTTC; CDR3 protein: CASSVGGLSSGANVLTF
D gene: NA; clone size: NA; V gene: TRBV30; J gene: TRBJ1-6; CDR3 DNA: TGTGCCTGGAACCAGGGTTTAGATAATTCACCCCTCCACTTT; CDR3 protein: CAWNQGLDNSPLHF
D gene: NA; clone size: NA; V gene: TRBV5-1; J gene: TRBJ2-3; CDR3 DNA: TGCGCCAGCAGCTTGGAACTTAGCGGAGAGGCAGATACGCAGTATTTT; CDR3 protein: CASSLELSGEADTQYF
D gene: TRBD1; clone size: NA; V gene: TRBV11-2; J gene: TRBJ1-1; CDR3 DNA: TGTGCCAGCAGTTCGCTTCAGAAGGACAGGGCTATGAACACTGAAGCTTTCTTT; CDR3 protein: CASSSLQKDRAMNTEAFF
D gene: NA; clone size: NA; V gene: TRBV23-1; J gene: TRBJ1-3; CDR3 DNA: TGCGCCAGCAGTTGGGGGGAAGTGGGGCCAAGCTCTGGAAACACCATATATTTT; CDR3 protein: CASSWGEVGPSSGNTIYF
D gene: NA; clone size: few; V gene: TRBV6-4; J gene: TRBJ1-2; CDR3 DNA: TGTGCCAGCAGTCCCGGGGCGGGATTCCCCCGAGGCTACACCTTC; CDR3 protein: CASSPGAGFPRGYTF
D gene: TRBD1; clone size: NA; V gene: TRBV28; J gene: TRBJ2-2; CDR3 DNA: TGTGCCAGCAGTTCCGGGACAGGGCTCTTTTCCGGGGAGCTGTTTTTT; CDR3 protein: CASSSGTGLFSGELFF
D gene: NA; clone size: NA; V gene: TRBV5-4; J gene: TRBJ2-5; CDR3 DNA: TGTGCCAGCAGTGGCCTAGACCAAGAGACCCAGTACTTC; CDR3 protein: CASSGLDQETQYF
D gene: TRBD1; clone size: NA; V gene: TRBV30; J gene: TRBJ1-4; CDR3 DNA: TGTGCCTGGAGACCCCTTCCCGGGACAGTTAATGAAAAACTGTTTTTT; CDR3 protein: CAWRPLPGTVNEKLFF
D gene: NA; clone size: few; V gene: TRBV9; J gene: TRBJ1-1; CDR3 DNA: TGTGCCAGCAAGAGACAGGAGGACACTGAAGCTTTCTTT; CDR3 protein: CASKRQEDTEAFF
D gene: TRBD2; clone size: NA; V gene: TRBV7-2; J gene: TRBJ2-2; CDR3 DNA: TGTGCCAGCAGTCTAGCGGGCCTGATAACCGGGGAGCTGTTTTTT; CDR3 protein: CASSLAGLITGELFF
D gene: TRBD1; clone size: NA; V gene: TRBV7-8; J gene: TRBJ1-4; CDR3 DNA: TGTGCCAGCAGCTTAGGGTCCCTCGACAGGGGGCGCGGAGATGAAAAACTGTTTTTT; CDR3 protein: CASSLGSLDRGRGDEKLFF
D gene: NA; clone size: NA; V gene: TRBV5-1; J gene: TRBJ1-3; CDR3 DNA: TGCGCCAGCAGCTTGGCCAGGGGCGGAAACACCATATATTTT; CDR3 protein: CASSLARGGNTIYF
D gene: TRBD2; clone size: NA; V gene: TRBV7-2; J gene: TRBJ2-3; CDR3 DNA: TGTGCCAGCAGCCTACAGGCGGGAGGCACAGATACGCAGTATTTT; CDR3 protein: CASSLQAGGTDTQYF
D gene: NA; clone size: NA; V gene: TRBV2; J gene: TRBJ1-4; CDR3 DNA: TGTGCCAGCGCCAGTATCAAGGAGGAAAAACTGTTTTTT; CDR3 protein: CASASIKEEKLFF
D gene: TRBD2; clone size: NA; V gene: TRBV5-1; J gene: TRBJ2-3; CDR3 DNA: TGCGCCAGCAGCTCCCTCTTCGGGAGGGACACAGATACGCAGTATTTT; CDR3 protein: CASSSLFGRDTDTQYF
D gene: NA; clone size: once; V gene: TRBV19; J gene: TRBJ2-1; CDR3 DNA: TGTGCCAGTAGTAAGGGGGGGCCCCCTCGGAATGAGCAGTTCTTC; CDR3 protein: CASSKGGPPRNEQFF
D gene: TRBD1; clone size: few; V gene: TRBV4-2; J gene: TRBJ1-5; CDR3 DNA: TGTGCCAGCAGCCCGACAGGGGGCAGCAATCAGCCCCAGCATTTT; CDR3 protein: CASSPTGGSNQPQHF
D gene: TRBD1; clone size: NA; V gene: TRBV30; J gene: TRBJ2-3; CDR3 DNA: TGTGCCTGGTCTGGACAGGGGGCAGATACGCAGTATTTT; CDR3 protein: CAWSGQGADTQYF
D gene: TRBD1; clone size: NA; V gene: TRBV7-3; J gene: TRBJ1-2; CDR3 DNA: TGTGCCAGCAGCTTAGGGACAGGCGTTAACTATGGCTACACCTTC; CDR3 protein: CASSLGTGVNYGYTF
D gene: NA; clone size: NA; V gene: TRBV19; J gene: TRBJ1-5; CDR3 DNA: TGTGCCAGTATTGAGGGTGGCCGCAATCAGCCCCAGCATTTT; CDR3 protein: CASIEGGRNQPQHF
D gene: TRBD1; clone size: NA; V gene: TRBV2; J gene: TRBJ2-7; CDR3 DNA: TGTGCCAGCAGTGAAGCGCTGGCCAGGGGGCGTTCCTACGAGCAGTACTTC; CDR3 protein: CASSEALARGRSYEQYF
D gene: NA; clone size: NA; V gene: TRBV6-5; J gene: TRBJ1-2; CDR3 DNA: TGTGCCAGCATAAGTCCAGGGATGGTAGATGGCTACACCTTC; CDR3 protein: CASISPGMVDGYTF
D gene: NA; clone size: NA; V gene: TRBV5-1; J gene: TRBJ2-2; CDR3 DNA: TGCGCCAGCAGCTTGGTTTCCCTACGCCCGGAGCTGTTTTTT; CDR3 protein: CASSLVSLRPELFF
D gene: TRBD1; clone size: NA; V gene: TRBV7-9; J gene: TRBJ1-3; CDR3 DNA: TGTGCCAGCAGCTTAGGGGCGGGACAGGACTCTGGAAACACCATATATTTT; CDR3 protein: CASSLGAGQDSGNTIYF